Listed below are T cell receptor beta chains from one sample, sequenced in a study of blood T cell repertoires in COVID-19. Repertoires were generated with immunoSEQ multiplex PCR, while TCRdb's copy carries only in-frame clones and drops some. The data hold just over 300,000 clones, with 70% to 90% observed a single time. The sequencing sample was made of PBMCs or T cells enriched from blood (not recorded which). These receptors all stem from a middle-aged woman who had recovered from COVID-19. The CDR3 runs from the conserved cysteine through the conserved F or W. Fields, in order: D gene, clone size, V gene, J gene, CDR3 DNA, CDR3 protein. D genes are given only for firm matches. The size of a clone is reported for some rows only, either as once, few or many, or as a class for expanded clones.

d_call: TRBD2; clone_size: NA; v_call: TRBV12-5; j_call: TRBJ2-1; cdr3_nt: TGTGCTAGTGGTTCCCCGGGACTAGCGGGAGGGCCGCCGTACAATGAGCAGTTCTTC; cdr3_aa: CASGSPGLAGGPPYNEQFF
d_call: TRBD2; clone_size: NA; v_call: TRBV7-3; j_call: TRBJ2-5; cdr3_nt: TGTGCCAGCAGCCCCGGGGTAGCGGGGCAAGAGACCCAGTACTTC; cdr3_aa: CASSPGVAGQETQYF
d_call: NA; clone_size: NA; v_call: TRBV30; j_call: TRBJ2-1; cdr3_nt: TGTGCCTGGAATCTCATCGGGGGCTCCTACAATGAGCAGTTCTTC; cdr3_aa: CAWNLIGGSYNEQFF
d_call: NA; clone_size: NA; v_call: TRBV5-1; j_call: TRBJ1-1; cdr3_nt: TGCGCCAGCAGCCCCGACGGGAGGGGAGAGATTACTGAAGCTTTCTTT; cdr3_aa: CASSPDGRGEITEAFF
d_call: NA; clone_size: NA; v_call: TRBV11-2; j_call: TRBJ1-1; cdr3_nt: TGTGCCAGCAGCTTATTCGGGGGAGGTGGCGCTGAAGCTTTCTTT; cdr3_aa: CASSLFGGGGAEAFF
d_call: TRBD1; clone_size: NA; v_call: TRBV29-1; j_call: TRBJ2-3; cdr3_nt: TGCAGCGGGGAGACAGGGGGCACAGATACGCAGTATTTT; cdr3_aa: CSGETGGTDTQYF
d_call: NA; clone_size: NA; v_call: TRBV7-9; j_call: TRBJ2-1; cdr3_nt: TGTGCCAGCAGCTTAGTTCTAGTCCTCAATGAGCAGTTCTTC; cdr3_aa: CASSLVLVLNEQFF
d_call: NA; clone_size: NA; v_call: TRBV9; j_call: TRBJ1-3; cdr3_nt: TGTGCCAGCAGCGAAACAGCTTTCTCTGGAAACACCATATATTTT; cdr3_aa: CASSETAFSGNTIYF
d_call: TRBD2; clone_size: NA; v_call: TRBV7-2; j_call: TRBJ2-3; cdr3_nt: TGTGCCAGCAGCTTACTCATTGCGGGGGGTAATACGCAGTATTTT; cdr3_aa: CASSLLIAGGNTQYF
d_call: NA; clone_size: NA; v_call: TRBV29-1; j_call: TRBJ1-3; cdr3_nt: TGCAGCGTTGATCTTGGCCTCGACTCTGGAAACACCATATATTTT; cdr3_aa: CSVDLGLDSGNTIYF
d_call: TRBD2; clone_size: once; v_call: TRBV7-9; j_call: TRBJ2-3; cdr3_nt: TGTGCCAGCAGCTTAGACGTAGCGGGGGACATCACAGATACGCAGTATTTT; cdr3_aa: CASSLDVAGDITDTQYF
d_call: NA; clone_size: NA; v_call: TRBV7-2; j_call: TRBJ1-5; cdr3_nt: TGTGCCAGCAGCTTCCGCAGTAGCAATCAGCCCCAGCATTTT; cdr3_aa: CASSFRSSNQPQHF
d_call: NA; clone_size: NA; v_call: TRBV27; j_call: TRBJ1-5; cdr3_nt: TGTGCCAGCAGTTTATATTCCGGGGGTAGCAATCAGCCCCAGCATTTT; cdr3_aa: CASSLYSGGSNQPQHF
d_call: NA; clone_size: NA; v_call: TRBV5-5; j_call: TRBJ1-5; cdr3_nt: TGTGCCAGCAGCTTTATAACAGGGAATACTCAGCCCCAGCATTTT; cdr3_aa: CASSFITGNTQPQHF
d_call: TRBD1; clone_size: NA; v_call: TRBV2; j_call: TRBJ1-1; cdr3_nt: TGTGCCAGCAGTGAAGCTCCGGGACAGGGGGCTGAAGCTTTCTTT; cdr3_aa: CASSEAPGQGAEAFF
d_call: TRBD2; clone_size: NA; v_call: TRBV9; j_call: TRBJ2-1; cdr3_nt: TGTGCCAGCAGCCCGGGCGGGAGCTCCTACAATGAGCAGTTCTTC; cdr3_aa: CASSPGGSSYNEQFF
d_call: NA; clone_size: NA; v_call: TRBV28; j_call: TRBJ1-5; cdr3_nt: TGTGCCAGCAGTTTAGCCCCTCGCGGCAATCAGCCCCAGCATTTT; cdr3_aa: CASSLAPRGNQPQHF
d_call: NA; clone_size: NA; v_call: TRBV6-2/TRBV6-3; j_call: TRBJ1-5; cdr3_nt: TGTGCCAGCAGTTACTGGGGGGGGGCTAGCAATCAGCCCCAGCATTTT; cdr3_aa: CASSYWGGASNQPQHF
d_call: TRBD2; clone_size: NA; v_call: TRBV27; j_call: TRBJ2-3; cdr3_nt: TGTGCCAGCAGACTACTAGCGGGGGAAGATACGCAGTATTTT; cdr3_aa: CASRLLAGEDTQYF
d_call: NA; clone_size: NA; v_call: TRBV28; j_call: TRBJ2-5; cdr3_nt: NA; cdr3_aa: CASSVAGFLETQYF
d_call: NA; clone_size: NA; v_call: TRBV7-2; j_call: TRBJ2-1; cdr3_nt: TGTGCCAGCAGCTTAGGACTTCTGCAGTTCTTC; cdr3_aa: CASSLGLLQFF
d_call: TRBD1; clone_size: NA; v_call: TRBV11-2; j_call: TRBJ1-1; cdr3_nt: TGTGCCAGCAGCTTACCCTCGACAGGGTTATTGGCAATCTTT; cdr3_aa: CASSLPSTGLLAIF
d_call: TRBD2; clone_size: NA; v_call: TRBV7-8; j_call: TRBJ2-7; cdr3_nt: TGTGCCAGCAGCTTAGTCATGGCCTTTAGCGGGGGTACCTACGAGCAGTACTTC; cdr3_aa: CASSLVMAFSGGTYEQYF
d_call: TRBD1; clone_size: NA; v_call: TRBV29-1; j_call: TRBJ2-7; cdr3_nt: TGCAGCGTTGAAGGAGGTGGGACAGCCTCCTACGAGCAGTACTTC; cdr3_aa: CSVEGGGTASYEQYF
d_call: NA; clone_size: NA; v_call: TRBV4-3; j_call: TRBJ2-5; cdr3_nt: TGCGCCAGCAGCCAAGACCCGGGCGGGGATACGATATTAGAGACCCAGTACTTC; cdr3_aa: CASSQDPGGDTILETQYF
d_call: TRBD1; clone_size: NA; v_call: TRBV5-1; j_call: TRBJ1-3; cdr3_nt: TGCGCCAGCAGCTTGACCGGGACAGCCGGAAACACCATATATTTT; cdr3_aa: CASSLTGTAGNTIYF
d_call: NA; clone_size: NA; v_call: TRBV11-3; j_call: TRBJ2-6; cdr3_nt: TGTGCCAGCAGCTTAAGGGGTTACGGGGCCAACGTCCTGACTTTC; cdr3_aa: CASSLRGYGANVLTF
d_call: TRBD1; clone_size: NA; v_call: TRBV3-1/TRBV3-2; j_call: TRBJ2-5; cdr3_nt: TGTGCCAGCAGCCACAGGGGGCTCCAAGAGACCCAGTACTTC; cdr3_aa: CASSHRGLQETQYF
d_call: NA; clone_size: NA; v_call: TRBV7-9; j_call: TRBJ1-2; cdr3_nt: TGTGCCAGCAGTGAAAATTATGCCCCGGGTGGAGGCTACACCTTC; cdr3_aa: CASSENYAPGGGYTF
d_call: NA; clone_size: NA; v_call: TRBV7-8; j_call: TRBJ1-6; cdr3_nt: TGTGCCAGCAGCCCCGCCGGCTCCTATAATTCACCCCTCCACTTT; cdr3_aa: CASSPAGSYNSPLHF
d_call: TRBD2; clone_size: NA; v_call: TRBV7-2; j_call: TRBJ2-1; cdr3_nt: TGTGCCAGCAGCTTATCTGACCGAGGTGGCGGGAGTAGGGTAAATGAGCAGTTCTTC; cdr3_aa: CASSLSDRGGGSRVNEQFF
d_call: NA; clone_size: NA; v_call: TRBV19; j_call: TRBJ2-3; cdr3_nt: TGTGCCAGTAGTTCGTTGGGACTTACCACAGATACGCAGTATTTT; cdr3_aa: CASSSLGLTTDTQYF
d_call: NA; clone_size: NA; v_call: TRBV7-3; j_call: TRBJ2-7; cdr3_nt: TGTGCCAGCAGCCACAATCCGGGACTTCTGAACGAGCAGTACTTC; cdr3_aa: CASSHNPGLLNEQYF
d_call: TRBD2; clone_size: NA; v_call: TRBV4-1; j_call: TRBJ2-5; cdr3_nt: TGCGCCAGCAGCCAATTTTTAGCGGGGGGGCTGAAGACCCAGTACTTC; cdr3_aa: CASSQFLAGGLKTQYF
d_call: NA; clone_size: NA; v_call: TRBV28; j_call: TRBJ1-6; cdr3_nt: TGTGCCAGCAGTGTGCGGACAGAGAATTCACCCCTCCACTTT; cdr3_aa: CASSVRTENSPLHF
d_call: NA; clone_size: NA; v_call: TRBV12-3/TRBV12-4; j_call: TRBJ1-1; cdr3_nt: TGTGCCAGCAGTTTCACAGCTAACACTGAAGCTTTCTTT; cdr3_aa: CASSFTANTEAFF
d_call: TRBD1; clone_size: once; v_call: TRBV29-1; j_call: TRBJ2-1; cdr3_nt: TGCAGCGTTGAATGGGGACAGGGGTATCTGGGCTCCTACAATGAGCAGTTCTTC; cdr3_aa: CSVEWGQGYLGSYNEQFF
d_call: NA; clone_size: NA; v_call: TRBV7-2; j_call: TRBJ1-5; cdr3_nt: TGTGCCAGCAGCTTAGCAGGATTTGCGGGTAATCAGCCCCAGCATTTT; cdr3_aa: CASSLAGFAGNQPQHF
d_call: NA; clone_size: NA; v_call: TRBV21-1; j_call: TRBJ1-4; cdr3_nt: TGTGCCAGCAGCAAAGTTGGGACAGGGGGGTTGACTAATGAAAAACTGTTTTTT; cdr3_aa: CASSKVGTGGLTNEKLFF
d_call: TRBD2; clone_size: few; v_call: TRBV7-2; j_call: TRBJ2-7; cdr3_nt: TGTGCCAGCAGCTTAGAACTAGCGGGAGTACACGAGCAGTACTTC; cdr3_aa: CASSLELAGVHEQYF
d_call: NA; clone_size: once; v_call: TRBV19; j_call: TRBJ2-7; cdr3_nt: TGTGCCAGTAGTCCGTACAGCGGCTCCTACGAGCAGTACTTC; cdr3_aa: CASSPYSGSYEQYF
d_call: TRBD1; clone_size: NA; v_call: TRBV7-6; j_call: TRBJ2-5; cdr3_nt: TGTGCCAGCAGCCCAACAGGGGGGACCCAGTACTTC; cdr3_aa: CASSPTGGTQYF
d_call: NA; clone_size: NA; v_call: TRBV19; j_call: TRBJ1-1; cdr3_nt: TGTGCCAGTAGTAGGGGTGCAGGGCCTGAAGCTTTCTTT; cdr3_aa: CASSRGAGPEAFF
d_call: TRBD2; clone_size: once; v_call: TRBV5-1; j_call: TRBJ2-3; cdr3_nt: TGCGCCAGCAGCTTGGTTACGGCGGGAGGGACAGATACGCAGTATTTT; cdr3_aa: CASSLVTAGGTDTQYF
d_call: TRBD1; clone_size: NA; v_call: TRBV9; j_call: TRBJ1-1; cdr3_nt: TGTGCCAGCAGCGAGGGACAGGGGTATACTGAAGCTTTCTTT; cdr3_aa: CASSEGQGYTEAFF
d_call: NA; clone_size: NA; v_call: TRBV3-1/TRBV3-2; j_call: TRBJ2-3; cdr3_nt: TGTGCCAGCAGCCAAGATTTGGTAGCCCGCGCAGATACGCAGTATTTT; cdr3_aa: CASSQDLVARADTQYF
d_call: NA; clone_size: NA; v_call: TRBV3-1/TRBV3-2; j_call: TRBJ2-5; cdr3_nt: TGTGCCAGCAGCCAAGGGGCCCCCCAGACCCAGTACTTC; cdr3_aa: CASSQGAPQTQYF
d_call: TRBD1; clone_size: NA; v_call: TRBV13; j_call: TRBJ1-6; cdr3_nt: TGTGCCAGCAGCTGGTCCGGGACAGCTTATAATTCACCCCTCCACTTT; cdr3_aa: CASSWSGTAYNSPLHF
d_call: TRBD1; clone_size: NA; v_call: TRBV28; j_call: TRBJ2-5; cdr3_nt: TGTGCCAGCAGCTCCCGGACAGGACAAGAGACCCAGTACTTC; cdr3_aa: CASSSRTGQETQYF
d_call: NA; clone_size: NA; v_call: TRBV11-3; j_call: TRBJ2-7; cdr3_nt: TGTGCCAGCAGCCTACCCCTGGGGGGTGGGGAGCAGTACTTC; cdr3_aa: CASSLPLGGGEQYF
d_call: TRBD1; clone_size: NA; v_call: TRBV10-3; j_call: TRBJ1-1; cdr3_nt: TGTGCCGCCAGGCCGCCCGGGACAGGACCCGGGGAGAACACTGAAGCTTTCTTT; cdr3_aa: CAARPPGTGPGENTEAFF